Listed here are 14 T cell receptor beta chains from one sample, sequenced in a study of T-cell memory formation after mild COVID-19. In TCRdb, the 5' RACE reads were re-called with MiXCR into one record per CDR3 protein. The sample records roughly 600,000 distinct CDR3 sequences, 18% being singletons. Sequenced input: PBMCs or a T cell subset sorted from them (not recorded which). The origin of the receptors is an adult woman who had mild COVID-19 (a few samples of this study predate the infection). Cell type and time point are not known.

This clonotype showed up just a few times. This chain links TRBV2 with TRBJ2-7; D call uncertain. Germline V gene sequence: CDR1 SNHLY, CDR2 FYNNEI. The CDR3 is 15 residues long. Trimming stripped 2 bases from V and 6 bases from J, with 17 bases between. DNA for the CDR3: TGTGCCAGCAGTGAATTGGTCGGCTCCTCTTCCGAGCAGTACTTC. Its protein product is CASSELVGSSSEQYF.

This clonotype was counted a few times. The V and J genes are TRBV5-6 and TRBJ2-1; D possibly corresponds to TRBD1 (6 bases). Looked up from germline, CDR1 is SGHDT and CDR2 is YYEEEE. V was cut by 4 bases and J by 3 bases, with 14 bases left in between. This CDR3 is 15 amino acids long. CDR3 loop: CASSAVGGHYNEQFF. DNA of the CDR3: TGTGCCAGCAGCGCTGTTGGGGGCCACTACAATGAGCAGTTCTTC.

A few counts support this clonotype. The CDR3 DNA follows: TGTGCCAGCAGCCAAACTCGATCCGGGCTCTACGAGCAGTACTTC. Its protein is CASSQTRSGLYEQYF. The V and J genes are TRBV16 and TRBJ2-7, with D unclear. V lost 2 bases and J 3 bases, leaving 14 bases between the germline ends. Germline values: CDR1 KGHSY, CDR2 FQNENV. CDR3 length equals 15 residues.

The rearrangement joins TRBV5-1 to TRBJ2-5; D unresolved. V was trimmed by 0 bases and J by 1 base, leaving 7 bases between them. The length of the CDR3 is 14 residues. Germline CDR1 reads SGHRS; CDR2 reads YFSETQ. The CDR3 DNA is TGCGCCAGCAGCTTGGTGGGTTTCCAAGAGACCCAGTACTTC. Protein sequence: CASSLVGFQETQYF.

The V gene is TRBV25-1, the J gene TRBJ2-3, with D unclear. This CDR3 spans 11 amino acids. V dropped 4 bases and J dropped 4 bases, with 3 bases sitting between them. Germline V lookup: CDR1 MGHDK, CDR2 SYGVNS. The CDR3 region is CASSAPDTQYF. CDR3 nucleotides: TGTGCCAGCAGTGCCCCAGATACGCAGTATTTT.

The CDR3 is CASSYSIGFPQETQYF. The CDR3, as DNA: TGTGCCAGCAGTTACTCGATAGGGTTCCCCCAAGAGACCCAGTACTTC. The chain combines TRBV6-5 with TRBJ2-5, with no clear D. The length of the CDR3 is 16 residues. The germline V gene has CDR1 MNHEY and CDR2 SVGAGI. V shed 0 bases and J shed 1 base, with 12 bases lying between them.

CDR3 in amino acids: CASSVYSGGRSGYTF. In nucleotides, the CDR3 is TGTGCCAGCAGCGTCTACTCAGGGGGCAGATCGGGCTACACCTTC. J is TRBJ1-2 and V is TRBV9; 8 bases agree with TRBD1. The CDR3 totals 15 residues. The trim removed 2 bases at V and 8 bases at J, leaving 11 bases unmatched. CDR1 SGDLS and CDR2 YYNGEE come from the germline V gene.

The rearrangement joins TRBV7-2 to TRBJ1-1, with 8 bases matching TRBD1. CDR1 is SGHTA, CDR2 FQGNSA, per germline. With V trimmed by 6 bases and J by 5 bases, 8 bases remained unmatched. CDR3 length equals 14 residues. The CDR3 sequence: CASRRTGQRTEAFF. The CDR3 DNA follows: TGTGCCAGCAGGAGGACAGGGCAGAGGACTGAAGCTTTCTTT.

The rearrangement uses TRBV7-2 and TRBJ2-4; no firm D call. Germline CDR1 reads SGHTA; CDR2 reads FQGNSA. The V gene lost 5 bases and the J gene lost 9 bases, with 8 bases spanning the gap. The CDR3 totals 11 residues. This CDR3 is CASSTSIIQYF. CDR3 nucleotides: TGTGCCAGCAGCACCAGTATCATTCAGTACTTC.

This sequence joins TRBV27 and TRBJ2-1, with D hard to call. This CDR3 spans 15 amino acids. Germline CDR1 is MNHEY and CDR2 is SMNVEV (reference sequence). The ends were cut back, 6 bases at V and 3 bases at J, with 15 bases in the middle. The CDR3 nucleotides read TGTGCCAGCAGCCGCGCCCCCCTGGACTACAATGAGCAGTTCTTC. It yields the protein CASSRAPLDYNEQFF.

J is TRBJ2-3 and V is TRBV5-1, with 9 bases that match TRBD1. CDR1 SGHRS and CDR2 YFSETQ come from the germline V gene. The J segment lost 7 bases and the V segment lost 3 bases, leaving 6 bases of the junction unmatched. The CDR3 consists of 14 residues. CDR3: CASSSSTGGNTQYF. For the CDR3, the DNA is TGCGCCAGCAGCTCCTCCACAGGGGGCAATACGCAGTATTTT.

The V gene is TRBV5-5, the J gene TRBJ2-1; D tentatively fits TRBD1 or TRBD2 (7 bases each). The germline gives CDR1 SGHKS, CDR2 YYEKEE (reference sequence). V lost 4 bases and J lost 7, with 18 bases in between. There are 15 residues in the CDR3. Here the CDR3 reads CASSRAGTEGNEQFF. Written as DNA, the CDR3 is TGTGCCAGCAGCCGAGCGGGGACAGAAGGTAATGAGCAGTTCTTC.

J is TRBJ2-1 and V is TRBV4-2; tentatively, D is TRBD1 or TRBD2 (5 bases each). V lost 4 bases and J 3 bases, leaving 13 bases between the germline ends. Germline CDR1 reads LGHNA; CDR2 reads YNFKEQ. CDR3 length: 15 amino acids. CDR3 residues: CASSRDGQNYNEQFF. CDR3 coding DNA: TGTGCCAGCAGCCGGGACGGCCAAAACTACAATGAGCAGTTCTTC.

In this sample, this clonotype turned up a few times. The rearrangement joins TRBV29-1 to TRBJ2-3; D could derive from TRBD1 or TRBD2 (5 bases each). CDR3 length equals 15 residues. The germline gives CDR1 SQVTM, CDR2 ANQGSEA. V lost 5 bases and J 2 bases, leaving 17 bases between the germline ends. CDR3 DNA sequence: TGCAGCGTTCTTGGCAGGGAGACCTTCACAGATACGCAGTATTTT. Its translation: CSVLGRETFTDTQYF.